A selection of T cell receptor beta chains follows, all from one sample in a study of T cell responses to AZD1222 COVID-19 vaccine. Generated by immunoSEQ multiplex PCR, the TCRdb table keeps only in-frame clones and is missing some. Of roughly 100,000 clones in the sample, about 85% were seen once. Sequenced material: peripheral blood, taken on day 0 of AZD1222 vaccination. The receptor set was obtained from an adult in good health. Each CDR3 is given with its conserved first and last residue. A D gene is named only where the DNA matches it firmly. Not every row has a clone size; where given, it reads once, few, many or a size class.

clone_size: .; cdr3_length: 22; d_call: .; v_call: TRBV5-1; j_call: TRBJ1-1; cdr3_aa: CASSLGSWTTDGGATRKTEAFF; cdr3_nt: TGCGCCAGCAGCTTGGGATCGTGGACCACAGATGGTGGGGCCACGAGGAAGACTGAAGCTTTCTTT
clone_size: .; cdr3_length: 19; d_call: TRBD2; v_call: TRBV4-2; j_call: TRBJ2-2; cdr3_aa: CASSPTGLAGAQNTGELFF; cdr3_nt: TGTGCCAGCAGCCCCACCGGTCTAGCGGGGGCCCAGAACACCGGGGAGCTGTTTTTT
clone_size: .; cdr3_length: 12; d_call: .; v_call: TRBV7-9; j_call: TRBJ1-2; cdr3_aa: CASADPGNGYTF; cdr3_nt: TGTGCCAGCGCCGATCCGGGAAATGGCTACACCTTC
clone_size: .; cdr3_length: 17; d_call: TRBD2; v_call: TRBV7-2; j_call: TRBJ2-3; cdr3_aa: CASSLAGAGLAGGSRYF; cdr3_nt: TGTGCCAGCAGCTTAGCGGGGGCAGGACTAGCGGGAGGGTCCAGGTATTTT
clone_size: few; cdr3_length: 13; d_call: TRBD1; v_call: TRBV28; j_call: TRBJ1-1; cdr3_aa: CASNLQGETEAFF; cdr3_nt: TGTGCCAGCAACCTGCAGGGGGAGACTGAAGCTTTCTTT
clone_size: .; cdr3_length: 17; d_call: TRBD2; v_call: TRBV10-1; j_call: TRBJ2-3; cdr3_aa: CASRLAGGPGWTDTQYF; cdr3_nt: TGCGCCAGCCGACTAGCGGGAGGGCCTGGGTGGACAGATACGCAGTATTTT
clone_size: .; cdr3_length: 11; d_call: .; v_call: TRBV7-9; j_call: TRBJ2-5; cdr3_aa: CASSFQETQYF; cdr3_nt: TGTGCCAGCAGCTTCCAAGAGACCCAGTACTTC
clone_size: .; cdr3_length: 14; d_call: TRBD1; v_call: TRBV19; j_call: TRBJ1-2; cdr3_aa: CASTKGQLNYGYTF; cdr3_nt: TGTGCCAGTACCAAGGGACAGCTTAACTATGGCTACACCTTC
clone_size: .; cdr3_length: 16; d_call: TRBD2; v_call: TRBV9; j_call: TRBJ2-1; cdr3_aa: CASSPYSGGANNEQFF; cdr3_nt: TGTGCCAGCAGCCCGTATAGCGGGGGGGCTAACAATGAGCAGTTCTTC
clone_size: .; cdr3_length: 14; d_call: .; v_call: TRBV7-2; j_call: TRBJ1-2; cdr3_aa: CASSPRGGSYGYTF; cdr3_nt: TGTGCCAGCAGCCCCCGGGGGGGAAGCTATGGCTACACCTTC
clone_size: .; cdr3_length: 16; d_call: .; v_call: TRBV5-5; j_call: TRBJ2-7; cdr3_aa: CASSPRALLSTNEQYF; cdr3_nt: TGTGCCAGCAGCCCAAGGGCACTCCTCTCCACCAACGAGCAGTACTTC
clone_size: once; cdr3_length: 15; d_call: .; v_call: TRBV6-5; j_call: TRBJ2-7; cdr3_aa: CASSDLVGIPREQYF; cdr3_nt: TGTGCCAGCAGCGACCTCGTGGGGATCCCGAGGGAGCAGTACTTC
clone_size: .; cdr3_length: 14; d_call: .; v_call: TRBV7-9; j_call: TRBJ2-5; cdr3_aa: CASSLDRGVETQYF; cdr3_nt: TGTGCCAGCAGCTTAGATCGCGGAGTAGAGACCCAGTACTTC
clone_size: .; cdr3_length: 16; d_call: .; v_call: TRBV19; j_call: TRBJ2-5; cdr3_aa: CASSIGGVGSLETQYF; cdr3_nt: TGTGCCAGTAGTATAGGCGGCGTCGGGTCCTTGGAGACCCAGTACTTC
clone_size: .; cdr3_length: 13; d_call: .; v_call: TRBV2; j_call: TRBJ1-2; cdr3_aa: CASRPGVVDGYTF; cdr3_nt: TGTGCCAGCAGACCAGGGGTGGTTGATGGCTACACCTTC
clone_size: once; cdr3_length: 16; d_call: .; v_call: TRBV4-3; j_call: TRBJ2-7; cdr3_aa: CASSQVIGSTLYEQYF; cdr3_nt: TGCGCCAGCAGCCAAGTAATCGGGTCTACCCTCTACGAGCAGTACTTC
clone_size: few; cdr3_length: 14; d_call: .; v_call: TRBV5-5; j_call: TRBJ1-6; cdr3_aa: CASSLTLRDSPLHF; cdr3_nt: TGTGCCAGCAGCTTGACCCTCCGGGATTCACCCCTCCACTTT
clone_size: .; cdr3_length: 14; d_call: .; v_call: TRBV29-1; j_call: TRBJ2-7; cdr3_aa: CSASSHDGDYEQYF; cdr3_nt: TGCAGCGCCTCGAGTCATGATGGGGACTACGAGCAGTACTTC
clone_size: .; cdr3_length: 15; d_call: .; v_call: TRBV28; j_call: TRBJ1-1; cdr3_aa: CASSISDRRDGEAFF; cdr3_nt: TGTGCCAGCAGCATTTCGGATCGCAGGGATGGTGAAGCTTTCTTT
clone_size: .; cdr3_length: 13; d_call: .; v_call: TRBV7-8; j_call: TRBJ2-7; cdr3_aa: CASSPSGPYEQYF; cdr3_nt: TGTGCCAGCAGCCCATCCGGGCCCTACGAGCAGTACTTC
clone_size: .; cdr3_length: 14; d_call: TRBD1; v_call: TRBV20-1; j_call: TRBJ2-7; cdr3_aa: CSASGDRASYEQYF; cdr3_nt: TGCAGTGCTAGTGGGGACAGGGCCTCCTACGAGCAGTACTTC
clone_size: .; cdr3_length: 14; d_call: .; v_call: TRBV2; j_call: TRBJ1-1; cdr3_aa: CASSGHDTNTEAFF; cdr3_nt: TGTGCCAGCAGCGGGCACGACACTAACACTGAAGCTTTCTTT
clone_size: .; cdr3_length: 15; d_call: .; v_call: TRBV7-2; j_call: TRBJ1-3; cdr3_aa: CASSLGTSSGNTIYF; cdr3_nt: TGTGCCAGCAGCTTAGGGACGTCCTCTGGAAACACCATATATTTT
clone_size: .; cdr3_length: 16; d_call: .; v_call: TRBV11-1; j_call: TRBJ1-6; cdr3_aa: CASRTPKKSYNSPLHF; cdr3_nt: TGTGCCAGCAGAACCCCCAAAAAGTCCTATAATTCACCCCTCCACTTT